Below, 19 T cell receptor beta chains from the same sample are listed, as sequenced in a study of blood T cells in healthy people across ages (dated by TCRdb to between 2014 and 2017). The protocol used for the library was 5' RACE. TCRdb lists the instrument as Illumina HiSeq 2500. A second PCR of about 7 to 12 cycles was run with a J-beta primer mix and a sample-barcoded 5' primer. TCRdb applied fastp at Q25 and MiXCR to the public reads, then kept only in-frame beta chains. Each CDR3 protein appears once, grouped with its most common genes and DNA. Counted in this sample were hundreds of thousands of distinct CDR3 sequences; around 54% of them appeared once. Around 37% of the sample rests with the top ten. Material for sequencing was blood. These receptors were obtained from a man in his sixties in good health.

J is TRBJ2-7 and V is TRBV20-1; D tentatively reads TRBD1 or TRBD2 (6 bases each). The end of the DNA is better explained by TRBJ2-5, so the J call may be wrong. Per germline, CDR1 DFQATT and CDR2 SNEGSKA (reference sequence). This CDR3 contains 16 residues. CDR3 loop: CSGTSGAGMYQETQYF. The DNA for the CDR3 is TGCAGTGGGACCTCGGGGGCAGGGATGTACCAAGAGACCCAGTACTTC.

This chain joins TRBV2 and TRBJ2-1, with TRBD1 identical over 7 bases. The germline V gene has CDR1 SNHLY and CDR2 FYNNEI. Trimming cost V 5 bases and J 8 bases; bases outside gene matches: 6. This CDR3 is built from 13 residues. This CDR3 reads CASSLTGQDEQFF. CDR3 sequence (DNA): TGTGCCAGCAGTTTGACAGGGCAGGATGAGCAGTTCTTC.

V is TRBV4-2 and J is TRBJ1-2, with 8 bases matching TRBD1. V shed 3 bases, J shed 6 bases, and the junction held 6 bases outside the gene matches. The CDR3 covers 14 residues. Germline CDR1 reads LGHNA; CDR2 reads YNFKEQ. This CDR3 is CASSQQDRDHGYTF. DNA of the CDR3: TGTGCCAGCAGCCAGCAGGACAGGGATCATGGCTACACCTTC.

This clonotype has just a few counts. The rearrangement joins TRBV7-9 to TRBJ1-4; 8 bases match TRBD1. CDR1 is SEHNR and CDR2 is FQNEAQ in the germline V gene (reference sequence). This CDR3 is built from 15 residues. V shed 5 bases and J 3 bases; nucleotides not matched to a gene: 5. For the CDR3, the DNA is TGTGCCAGCAGCCTCACAGGGGGGCCTAATGAAAAACTGTTTTTT. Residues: CASSLTGGPNEKLFF.

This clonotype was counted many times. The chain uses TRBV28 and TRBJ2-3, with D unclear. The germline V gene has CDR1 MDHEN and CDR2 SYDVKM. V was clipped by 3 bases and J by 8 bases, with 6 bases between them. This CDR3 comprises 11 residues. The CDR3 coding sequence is TGTGCCAGCAGTTTCCCAGGTACGCAGTATTTT. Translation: CASSFPGTQYF.

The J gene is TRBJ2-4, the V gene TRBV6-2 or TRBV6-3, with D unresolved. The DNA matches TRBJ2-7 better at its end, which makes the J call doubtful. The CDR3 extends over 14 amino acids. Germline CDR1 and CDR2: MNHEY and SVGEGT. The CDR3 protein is CASSYTRVAYEQYF. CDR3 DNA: TGTGCCAGCAGTTACACCCGAGTTGCCTACGAGCAGTACTTC.

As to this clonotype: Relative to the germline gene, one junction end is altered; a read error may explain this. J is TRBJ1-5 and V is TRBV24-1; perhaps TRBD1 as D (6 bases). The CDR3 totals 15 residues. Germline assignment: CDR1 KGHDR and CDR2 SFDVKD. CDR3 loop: CATSDSSGGNQPQHF. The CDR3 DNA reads TGTGCCACCAGTGATTCCAGCGGGGGCAATCAGCCTCAGCATTTT.

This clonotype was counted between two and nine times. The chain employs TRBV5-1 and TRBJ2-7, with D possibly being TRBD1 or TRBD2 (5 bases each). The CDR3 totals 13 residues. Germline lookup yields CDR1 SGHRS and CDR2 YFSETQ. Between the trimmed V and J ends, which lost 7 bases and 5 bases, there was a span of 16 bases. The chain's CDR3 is CASAYEGRHEQYF. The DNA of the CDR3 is TGCGCCAGCGCCTACGAGGGGCGTCACGAGCAGTACTTC.

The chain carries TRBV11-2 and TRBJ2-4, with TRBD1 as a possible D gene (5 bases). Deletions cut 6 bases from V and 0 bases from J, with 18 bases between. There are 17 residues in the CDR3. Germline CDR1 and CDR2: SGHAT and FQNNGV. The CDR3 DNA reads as TGTGCCAGCAGTGTTACCGACAGCTATCTAGCCAAAAACATTCAGTACTTC. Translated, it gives CASSVTDSYLAKNIQYF.

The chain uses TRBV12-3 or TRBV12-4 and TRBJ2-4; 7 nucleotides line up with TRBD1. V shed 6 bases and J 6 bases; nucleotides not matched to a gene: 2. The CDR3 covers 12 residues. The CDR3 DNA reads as TGTGCCAGCAGGCGACAGGGAAACATTCAGTACTTC. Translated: CASRRQGNIQYF.

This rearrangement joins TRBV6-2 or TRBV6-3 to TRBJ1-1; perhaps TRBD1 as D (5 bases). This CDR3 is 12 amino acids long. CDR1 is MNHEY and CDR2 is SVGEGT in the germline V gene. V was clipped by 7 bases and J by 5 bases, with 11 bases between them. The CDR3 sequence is CASTTSGTEAFF. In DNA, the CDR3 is TGTGCCAGCACCACTTCAGGGACTGAAGCTTTCTTT.

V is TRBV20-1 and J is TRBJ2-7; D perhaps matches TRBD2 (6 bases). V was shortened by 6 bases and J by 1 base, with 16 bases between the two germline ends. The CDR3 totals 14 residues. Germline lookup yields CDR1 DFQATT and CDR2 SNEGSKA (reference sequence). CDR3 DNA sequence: TGCAGTGCCCTTTACCCGGGGGAGTCCTACGAGCAGTACTTC. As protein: CSALYPGESYEQYF.

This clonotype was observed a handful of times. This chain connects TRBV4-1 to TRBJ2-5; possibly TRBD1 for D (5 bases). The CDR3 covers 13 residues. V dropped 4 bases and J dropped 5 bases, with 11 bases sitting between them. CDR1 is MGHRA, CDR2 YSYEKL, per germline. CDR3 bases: TGCGCCAGCAGCCCCAGGGAAGGGGAGACCCAGTACTTC. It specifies CASSPREGETQYF.

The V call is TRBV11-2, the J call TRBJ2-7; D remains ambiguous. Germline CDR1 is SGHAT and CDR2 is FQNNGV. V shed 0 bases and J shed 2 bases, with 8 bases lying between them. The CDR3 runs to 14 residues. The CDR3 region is CASSLDATTYEQYF. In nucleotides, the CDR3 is TGTGCCAGCAGCTTAGATGCGACCACCTACGAGCAGTACTTC.

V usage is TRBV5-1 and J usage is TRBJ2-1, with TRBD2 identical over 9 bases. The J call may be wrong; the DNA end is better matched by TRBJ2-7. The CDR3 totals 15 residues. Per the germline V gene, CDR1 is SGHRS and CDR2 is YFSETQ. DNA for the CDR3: TGCGCCAGCAGCACGGGACTAGCCGAGTACAATGAGCAGTACTTC. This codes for CASSTGLAEYNEQYF.

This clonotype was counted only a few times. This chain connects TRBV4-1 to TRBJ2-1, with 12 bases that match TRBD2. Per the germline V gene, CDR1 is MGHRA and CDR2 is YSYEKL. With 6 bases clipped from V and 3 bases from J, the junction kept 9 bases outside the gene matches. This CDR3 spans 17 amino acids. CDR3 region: CASRTSGGRVGYNEQFF. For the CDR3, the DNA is TGCGCCAGCAGAACTAGCGGGGGGCGAGTTGGCTACAATGAGCAGTTCTTC.

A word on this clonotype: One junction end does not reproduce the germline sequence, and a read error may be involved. CDR3 in DNA: TGTGCCGGCAGCTCGGGACTGCAAGTCACACCTACCTACAATGAGCAGTTCTTC. It codes for CAGSSGLQVTPTYNEQFF. The chain recombines TRBV7-9 with TRBJ2-1, with TRBD2 as a possible D gene (6 bases). The germline CDR1 and CDR2 sequences are SEHNR and FQNEAQ (reference sequence). This CDR3 region has 18 residues.

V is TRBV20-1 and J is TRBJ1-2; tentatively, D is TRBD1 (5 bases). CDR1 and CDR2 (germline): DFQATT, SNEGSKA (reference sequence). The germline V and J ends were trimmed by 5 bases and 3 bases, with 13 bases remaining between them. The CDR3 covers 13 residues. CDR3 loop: CSAGDGGDYGYTF. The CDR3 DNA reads TGCAGTGCTGGGGATGGGGGAGACTATGGCTACACCTTC.

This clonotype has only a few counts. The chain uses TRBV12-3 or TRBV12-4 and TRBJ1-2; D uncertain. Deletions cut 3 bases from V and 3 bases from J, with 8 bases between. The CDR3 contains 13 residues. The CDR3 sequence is CASSFSGYYGYTF. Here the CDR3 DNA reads TGTGCCAGCAGTTTCTCGGGGTACTATGGCTACACCTTC.